A single sample is the source of the 30 T cell receptor beta chains below, sequenced in a study of T cell changes during pregnancy in multiple sclerosis. The data were produced by immunoSEQ multiplex PCR, yet TCRdb's version contains in-frame clones alone and is incomplete. The table includes some 38,000 clones, about 89% detected once. The source was CD4+ T cells from peripheral blood mononuclear cells, collected in the third trimester of pregnancy. The receptors were gathered from a female donor in good health, enrolled as a control in a pregnancy study.

CDR3 in amino acids: CASSKAGGVFNEQFF. The CDR3 DNA reads as TGTGCCAGCAGTAAAGCGGGGGGCGTCTTCAATGAGCAGTTCTTC. The J gene is TRBJ2-1, the V gene TRBV6-4; 9 bases line up with TRBD2. The CDR3 covers 15 residues. V shed 5 bases and J 6 bases; nucleotides not matched to a gene: 8. CDR1 and CDR2 (germline): MRHNA, SNTAGT.

The gene calls are TRBV7-3 and TRBJ2-1; tentative D call: TRBD2 (5 bases). In germline, CDR1 is SGHTA, CDR2 FQGTGA. The CDR3 totals 13 residues. Trimming took 5 bases from V and 2 from J, leaving 7 bases between them. CDR3 residues: CASSPGTYNEQFF. The CDR3 DNA is TGTGCCAGCAGCCCCGGGACCTACAATGAGCAGTTCTTC.

This sequence joins TRBV12-5 and TRBJ2-4; a possible D gene is TRBD2 (5 bases). Trimming removed 7 bases at V and 7 bases at J, with 11 bases between. The CDR3 consists of 12 residues. Germline loops: CDR1 LGHNT, CDR2 FRNRAP. The CDR3 DNA sequence: TGTGCTAGTGCGGAGCGGCTCAACATTCAGTACTTC. Translating gives CASAERLNIQYF.

The genes are TRBV7-9 and TRBJ1-2; no clear D gene. Germline CDR1 and CDR2: SEHNR and FQNEAQ (reference sequence). CDR3 size: 13 residues. V was shortened by 6 bases and J by 8 bases, with 16 bases between the two germline ends. DNA of the CDR3: TGTGCCAGCAGTAATCCGGGCCCGGGAGGCTACACCTTC. Translating it yields CASSNPGPGGYTF. Variable domain in full (rest from reference TRBV7-9 and TRBJ1-2): DTGVSQNPRHKITKRGQNVTFRCDPISEHNRLYWYRQTLGQGPEFLTYFQNEAQLEKSRLLSDRFSAERPKGSFSTLEIQRTEQGDSAMYLCASSNPGPGGYTFGSGTRLTVV.

Only one count was recorded for this clone. V is TRBV6-6 and J is TRBJ2-1; D might be TRBD1 (5 bases). The germline gives CDR1 MNHNY, CDR2 SVGAGI (reference sequence). V lost 0 bases and J 5 bases, leaving 8 bases between the germline ends. This CDR3 is 14 amino acids long. The CDR3 here is CASSYSAGNNEQFF. The CDR3 nucleotides read TGTGCCAGCAGTTACTCGGCAGGGAACAATGAGCAGTTCTTC.

The chain employs TRBV19 and TRBJ2-1; 8 bases line up with TRBD1. The trim removed 3 bases at V and 7 bases at J, leaving 5 bases unmatched. CDR1 and CDR2 from the germline V gene are LNHDA and SQIVND (reference sequence). The CDR3 consists of 14 residues. CDR3: CASSIRGQENEQFF. The CDR3 DNA follows: TGTGCCAGTAGTATCCGGGGACAGGAAAATGAGCAGTTCTTC.

This clone was observed once. The chain is built from TRBV28 and TRBJ2-3; TRBD2 aligns across 8 bases. The CDR3 has 13 amino acids. Germline V lookup: CDR1 MDHEN, CDR2 SYDVKM. V trimming: 10 bases; J trimming: 6 bases; junction bases outside the gene matches: 9. CDR3 coding DNA: TGTGCCACCACCCCGGGGGGGGCCGATACGCAGTATTTT. Amino acid sequence: CATTPGGADTQYF.

The chain uses TRBV5-8 and TRBJ2-1, with 8 bases lining up with TRBD1. V shed 0 bases, J shed 3 bases, and the junction held 8 bases outside the gene matches. Looked up from germline, CDR1 is SGHTS and CDR2 is YDEGEE. The CDR3 loop spans 17 amino acids. CDR3: CASSLVLGQANYNEQFF. DNA for the CDR3: TGTGCCAGCAGCTTGGTCCTGGGACAGGCTAACTACAATGAGCAGTTCTTC.

The CDR3 bases are TGTGCCAGCAGTGGACAGGGCTTGAACACTGAAGCTTTCTTT. Translating it yields CASSGQGLNTEAFF. V gene TRBV2 combines with J gene TRBJ1-1; 7 bases are shared with TRBD1. This CDR3 region has 14 residues. V was clipped by 4 bases and J by 0 bases; unmatched bases: 2. Germline V gives CDR1 SNHLY, CDR2 FYNNEI.

The gene calls are TRBV6-4 and TRBJ2-3, with 11 bases aligning to TRBD2. The CDR3 loop spans 16 amino acids. CDR1 and CDR2 from the germline V gene are MRHNA and SNTAGT. V lost 0 bases and J lost 6; bases outside the gene matches: 5. Here the CDR3 DNA reads TGTGCCAGCAGTGACTCGGGGACTAGCGGCGTGGATACGCAGTATTTT. This translates into CASSDSGTSGVDTQYF.

The chain joins TRBV21-1 to TRBJ2-7; the tabulated D call, TRBD2, remains unverified against the DNA. TRBV21-1 is recorded as a pseudogene. The CDR3 loop spans 16 amino acids. CDR3 nucleotides: TGTGCCAGCATCGAAACCCCGAGGTGCAAGGACTACGAGCAGTACTTC. This gives the protein CASIETPRCKDYEQYF.

This clone was counted a single time. The chain uses TRBV5-5 and TRBJ2-3; unclear D gene. The CDR3 runs 12 residues. V lost 0 bases to trimming and J lost 7 bases, with 6 bases between them. From germline, CDR1 is SGHKS and CDR2 YYEKEE (reference sequence). Here the CDR3 DNA reads TGTGCCAGCAGCTTGGGTTATTATACGCAGTATTTT. Translated, it gives CASSLGYYTQYF.

This clone has only one observation. The chain uses TRBV6-1 and TRBJ1-1; 7 nucleotides align to TRBD1. The CDR3 contains 14 residues. Germline-derived CDR1 and CDR2 are MNHNS and SASEGT. The J segment lost 4 bases and the V segment lost 3 bases, leaving 5 bases of the junction unmatched. The CDR3 region has the DNA TGTGCCAGCAGTGATAAGGGGGCGCGCACTGAAGCTTTCTTT. Residues: CASSDKGARTEAFF.

The CDR3 sequence: CASSQGQGVSGTGELFF. The CDR3 region has the DNA TGTGCCAGCAGTCAAGGACAGGGGGTGAGCGGCACCGGGGAGCTGTTTTTT. The chain is built from TRBV6-1 and TRBJ2-2; 10 bases line up with TRBD1. CDR1 is MNHNS, CDR2 SASEGT, per germline. The CDR3 totals 17 residues. With 5 bases clipped from V and 4 bases from J, the junction kept 10 bases outside the gene matches.

The J gene is TRBJ2-1, the V gene TRBV7-2; no definite D call. The CDR3 contains 13 residues. The germline CDR1 and CDR2 sequences are SGHTA and FQGNSA. V was pared by 5 bases and J by 4 bases, with 9 bases between. The CDR3 nucleotides are TGTGCCAGCAGCGAACACAGTTACAATGAGCAGTTCTTC. Its protein product is CASSEHSYNEQFF.

CDR3 residues: CASSRQGGEETQYF. The CDR3, as DNA: TGTGCCAGCAGCCGACAGGGAGGTGAAGAGACCCAGTACTTC. The chain recombines TRBV7-3 with TRBJ2-5; D is possibly TRBD1 (7 bases). CDR1 SGHTA and CDR2 FQGTGA come from the germline V gene. The CDR3 has 14 residues. V shed 5 bases and J shed 3 bases, with 13 bases lying between them.

This chain uses TRBV28 with TRBJ1-2, with D uncertain. This CDR3 comprises 11 residues. The V gene's germline CDR1 is MDHEN and CDR2 SYDVKM. V was pared by 5 bases and J by 7 bases, with 8 bases between. CDR3 residues: CASSRGSGYTF. CDR3 nucleotides: TGTGCCAGCAGTCGGGGATCTGGCTACACCTTC.

This rearrangement joins TRBV7-8 to TRBJ1-1; 9 bases are a match to TRBD1. Germline values: CDR1 SGHVS, CDR2 FQNEAQ. The CDR3 extends over 19 amino acids. With 4 bases clipped from V and 10 bases from J, the junction kept 25 bases outside the gene matches. The CDR3 DNA reads as TGTGCCAGCAGCTACACCTTAAACCCGGGACAGGGAGAAAGGGATAGAGCTTTCTTT. Its translation: CASSYTLNPGQGERDRAFF.

This clone is a singleton in its sample. V usage is TRBV4-3 and J usage is TRBJ1-3; D ambiguous. CDR1 is LGHNA, CDR2 YSLEER, per germline. The ends were cut back, 2 bases at V and 0 bases at J, with 14 bases in the middle. The length of the CDR3 is 17 residues. CDR3: CASSQSWLWSSGNTIYF. The CDR3 region has the DNA TGCGCCAGCAGCCAAAGTTGGCTCTGGAGCTCTGGAAACACCATATATTTT.

The V gene is TRBV7-9, the J gene TRBJ2-3; D remains unclear. The germline V and J ends were trimmed by 5 bases and 9 bases, with 9 bases remaining between them. Per the germline V gene, CDR1 is SEHNR and CDR2 is FQNEAQ (reference sequence). CDR3 size: 11 residues. The chain's CDR3 is CASSTTVTQYF. The DNA of the CDR3 is TGTGCCAGCAGCACCACAGTGACGCAGTATTTT.

This clone was counted between two and nine times. DNA for the CDR3: TGTGCCAGCAGTACTAGCGGGAGGGACAATGAGCAGTTCTTC. Protein sequence: CASSTSGRDNEQFF. The V gene is TRBV28, the J gene TRBJ2-1; 13 nucleotides align to TRBD2. The CDR3 spans 14 residues. The trim removed 5 bases at V and 5 bases at J, leaving 0 bases unmatched. The germline gives CDR1 MDHEN, CDR2 SYDVKM.

V gene TRBV19 combines with J gene TRBJ1-2; D possibly corresponds to TRBD1 (6 bases). CDR1 is LNHDA, CDR2 SQIVND, per germline (reference sequence). The CDR3 has 15 residues. V dropped 6 bases and J dropped 2 bases, with 16 bases sitting between them. CDR3 sequence: CASSTAVGANYGYTF. The CDR3 coding sequence is TGTGCCAGTAGCACCGCGGTGGGGGCCAACTATGGCTACACCTTC.

The genes are TRBV9 and TRBJ1-2, with TRBD1 identical over 9 bases. Germline values: CDR1 SGDLS, CDR2 YYNGEE. CDR3 length: 13 amino acids. Trimming removed 5 bases from V and 4 bases from J; junction bases left unmatched: 3. The CDR3 reads CASRGQGTYGYTF. The CDR3 DNA reads TGTGCCAGCAGAGGACAGGGGACCTATGGCTACACCTTC. Complete variable domain (other parts from reference TRBV9 and TRBJ1-2): DSGVTQTPKHLITATGQRVTLRCSPRSGDLSVYWYQQSLDQGLQFLIQYYNGEERAKGNILERFSAQQFPDLHSELNLSSLELGDSALYFCASRGQGTYGYTFGSGTRLTVV.

The V and J genes are TRBV19 and TRBJ2-3; TRBD2 might be the D (6 bases). The CDR3 contains 17 residues. V was shortened by 5 bases and J by 0 bases, with 18 bases between the two germline ends. CDR1 and CDR2 from the germline V gene are LNHDA and SQIVND (reference sequence). The CDR3 DNA is TGTGCCAGTAGTGAACGGGCGGGACGGTATAGCACAGATACGCAGTATTTT. Its translation: CASSERAGRYSTDTQYF.

The chain couples TRBV27 to TRBJ2-3; 8 bases are a match to TRBD1. V lost 7 bases to trimming and J lost 0 bases; unmatched junction nucleotides: 6. The CDR3 has 15 amino acids. Germline-derived CDR1 and CDR2 are MNHEY and SMNVEV (reference sequence). CDR3 coding DNA: TGTGCCAGCATTGACAGGGGCAGGAGCACAGATACGCAGTATTTT. This sequence encodes CASIDRGRSTDTQYF.

This chain uses TRBV6-6 with TRBJ2-3; weak D call: TRBD2 (7 bases). Trimming left V 7 bases short and J 6 bases short, with 17 bases between. This CDR3 has 14 amino acids. Germline V lookup: CDR1 MNHNY, CDR2 SVGAGI (reference sequence). The CDR3 coding sequence is TGTGCCAGCAAGGGGGGGACCAACTCGGATACGCAGTATTTT. Its protein product is CASKGGTNSDTQYF.

This chain connects TRBV7-9 to TRBJ2-2; 8 positions match TRBD2. Germline CDR1 is SEHNR and CDR2 is FQNEAQ (reference sequence). The CDR3 length is 19 residues. V lost 5 bases and J lost 6; bases outside the gene matches: 20. CDR3 sequence (DNA): TGTGCCAGCAGCCACTCGGTCGGGGGGGGCGATGATCCACCCGGGGAGCTGTTTTTT. Its protein is CASSHSVGGGDDPPGELFF. The full variable domain, with the rest looked up from reference TRBV7-9 and TRBJ2-2, is DTGVSQNPRHKITKRGQNVTFRCDPISEHNRLYWYRQTLGQGPEFLTYFQNEAQLEKSRLLSDRFSAERPKGSFSTLEIQRTEQGDSAMYLCASSHSVGGGDDPPGELFFGEGSRLTVL.

This sequence joins TRBV14 and TRBJ2-4; 8 bases are shared with TRBD1. The CDR3 sequence is 19 residues long. V was pared by 4 bases and J by 1 base, with 15 bases of the junction left unmatched. The V gene's germline CDR1 is SGHDN and CDR2 FVKESK. The CDR3 region is CASSLLGQGLFSAKNIQYF. CDR3 nucleotides: TGTGCCAGCAGCCTGTTAGGACAGGGTCTTTTCTCGGCCAAAAACATTCAGTACTTC.

This clone was observed once. This chain connects TRBV2 to TRBJ2-7, with TRBD2 matching 8 bases. Germline V gene lookup returns CDR1 SNHLY and CDR2 FYNNEI. V was clipped by 0 bases and J by 9 bases; unmatched bases: 16. The CDR3 loop spans 17 amino acids. CDR3: CASSEALQGAGDYRQYF. CDR3 bases: TGTGCCAGCAGTGAAGCGCTTCAGGGAGCGGGAGACTACCGGCAGTACTTC.

The chain combines TRBV28 with TRBJ1-1, with D hard to call. This CDR3 region has 11 residues. Trimming removed 7 bases at V and 3 bases at J, with 6 bases between. The germline V gene encodes CDR1 MDHEN and CDR2 SYDVKM. The DNA of the CDR3 is TGTGCCAGCAAGGCGGACACTGAAGCTTTCTTT. This translates into CASKADTEAFF.